A selection of T cell receptor beta chains follows, all from one sample in a study of blood T cell repertoires in COVID-19. Repertoires were generated with immunoSEQ multiplex PCR, while TCRdb's copy carries only in-frame clones and drops some. The table has 200,000 to 300,000 clones, about 84% seen once; the top ten hold roughly an eighth. Sequenced sample: peripheral blood. The receptors shown here come from a man aged 80 or over with acute or convalescent COVID-19. CDR3s include the opening cysteine and the closing phenylalanine or tryptophan. Each record gives: D gene, V gene, J gene, clone size, CDR3 protein, CDR3 DNA. D genes are given only for firm matches. Some rows have no size entry. The others give once, few or many, or a class for an expanded clone.

TRBD2	TRBV7-6	TRBJ2-7	NA	CASSPGGLAGAHEQYF	TGTGCCAGCAGCCCGGGGGGACTAGCGGGAGCCCACGAGCAGTACTTC
NA	TRBV11-3	TRBJ2-7	NA	CASSLAGAAYEQYF	TGTGCCAGCAGCCTTGCAGGGGCGGCCTACGAGCAGTACTTC
NA	TRBV27	TRBJ1-6	NA	CASKSQGHSPLHF	TGTGCCAGCAAAAGCCAGGGTCATTCACCCCTCCACTTT
NA	TRBV19	TRBJ2-7	once	CASKTGDRPSYEQYF	TGTGCCAGTAAGACGGGTGACAGACCTTCCTACGAGCAGTACTTC
NA	TRBV28	TRBJ1-5	NA	CASSFRQSNQPQHF	TGTGCCAGCAGTTTCCGACAGAGCAATCAGCCCCAGCATTTT
NA	TRBV6-4	TRBJ2-1	NA	CASSVLPENEQFF	TGTGCCAGCAGTGTCCTCCCGGAGAATGAGCAGTTCTTC
NA	TRBV3-1/TRBV3-2	TRBJ1-2	NA	CASSRHPVRANYGYTF	TGTGCCAGCAGCCGACATCCCGTCAGGGCGAACTATGGCTACACCTTC
NA	TRBV28	TRBJ1-1	NA	CASRRGGENTEAFF	TGTGCCAGCAGACGCGGGGGGGAGAACACTGAAGCTTTCTTT
NA	TRBV6-2/TRBV6-3	TRBJ2-3	NA	CASSVPRTITDTQYF	TGTGCCAGCAGTGTCCCGAGGACAATCACAGATACGCAGTATTTT
TRBD1	TRBV7-9	TRBJ1-5	NA	CASSTGGYNQPQHF	TGTGCCAGCAGCACAGGGGGCTACAATCAGCCCCAGCATTTT
NA	TRBV6-6	TRBJ1-4	NA	CASRAGPAVDEKLFF	TGTGCCAGCAGGGCGGGACCGGCAGTTGATGAAAAACTGTTTTTT
TRBD1	TRBV6-5	TRBJ2-7	NA	CASSYSDRNEQYF	TGTGCCAGCAGTTACTCGGACAGGAACGAGCAGTACTTC
NA	TRBV3-1/TRBV3-2	TRBJ1-1	once	CASSQGGPRAEAFF	TGTGCCAGCAGCCAAGGAGGCCCCAGGGCTGAAGCTTTCTTT
NA	TRBV5-6	TRBJ2-3	NA	CASSLRGGTDTQYF	TGTGCCAGCAGCTTGAGGGGCGGAACAGATACGCAGTATTTT
NA	TRBV9	TRBJ1-2	NA	CASSVNPGLGHGYTF	TGTGCCAGCAGCGTAAATCCAGGCCTGGGTCATGGCTACACCTTC
TRBD2	TRBV27	TRBJ2-2	NA	CASSPGTSPGELFF	TGTGCCAGCAGCCCCGGGACTAGCCCCGGGGAGCTGTTTTTT
TRBD1	TRBV7-9	TRBJ1-2	NA	CASSHGQGAQGYGYTF	TGTGCCAGCAGCCACGGACAGGGGGCGCAAGGCTATGGCTACACCTTC
NA	TRBV10-3	TRBJ2-1	NA	CAISDARGSNEQFF	TGTGCCATCAGTGATGCTAGAGGTAGCAATGAGCAGTTCTTC
NA	TRBV5-8	TRBJ1-2	NA	CASSLLQWSILGAGYTF	TGTGCCAGCAGCTTGCTTCAGTGGAGTATTTTAGGTGCCGGCTACACCTTC
NA	TRBV7-2	TRBJ1-4	NA	CASSLAGGINEKLFF	TGTGCCAGCAGCTTAGCCGGAGGTATTAATGAAAAACTGTTTTTT
TRBD2	TRBV7-2	TRBJ2-7	NA	CASSATSGPYEQYF	TGTGCCAGCAGCGCGACTAGCGGTCCCTACGAGCAGTACTTC
NA	TRBV27	TRBJ2-7	NA	CASSPAGLYEQYF	TGTGCCAGCAGTCCCGCCGGTCTTTACGAGCAGTACTTC
NA	TRBV10-1	TRBJ2-1	NA	CASSDPYNEQFF	TGCGCCAGCAGTGACCCATACAATGAGCAGTTCTTC
TRBD1	TRBV19	TRBJ1-3	once	CASSFRTGQGPGNTIYF	TGTGCCAGTAGTTTTCGGACAGGACAGGGGCCTGGAAACACCATATATTTT
NA	TRBV28	TRBJ2-3	NA	CASSSQTASGPAQYF	TGTGCCAGCAGTTCCCAGACAGCCAGCGGGCCGGCGCAGTATTTT
TRBD2	TRBV3-1/TRBV3-2	TRBJ2-5	NA	CASSPGGTQETQYF	TGTGCCAGCAGCCCCGGGGGGACTCAAGAGACCCAGTACTTC
NA	TRBV11-2	TRBJ2-7	NA	CASSGDVRSEQYF	TGTGCCAGCAGCGGTGACGTGAGGTCCGAGCAGTACTTC
TRBD1	TRBV2	TRBJ2-3	NA	CASRGGQGITDTQYF	TGTGCCAGCAGGGGCGGACAGGGGATCACAGATACGCAGTATTTT
TRBD1	TRBV10-3	TRBJ2-3	NA	CAISSGQGAGDTQYF	TGTGCCATCAGTTCGGGACAGGGGGCTGGAGATACGCAGTATTTT
NA	TRBV19	TRBJ2-1	NA	CASSIAHSARQFF	TGTGCCAGTAGTATAGCCCACAGTGCTCGGCAGTTCTTC
NA	TRBV14	TRBJ2-7	NA	CASSQLAGHEQYF	TGTGCCAGCAGCCAACTCGCGGGGCACGAGCAGTACTTC
NA	TRBV10-3	TRBJ2-1	NA	CATSAKGTYNEQFF	TGTGCCACGTCGGCCAAGGGGACCTACAATGAGCAGTTCTTC
TRBD1	TRBV19	TRBJ1-2	NA	CASSPRDRGGYGYTF	TGTGCCAGTAGCCCCCGGGACAGGGGAGGCTATGGCTACACCTTC
TRBD2	TRBV5-1	TRBJ2-5	NA	CASSPGGGETQYF	TGCGCCAGCAGCCCGGGGGGTGGAGAGACCCAGTACTTC
NA	TRBV6-5	TRBJ1-3	NA	CASLEGGARNTIYF	TGTGCCAGCCTTGAGGGGGGGGCAAGAAACACCATATATTTT
NA	TRBV6-6	TRBJ1-4	NA	CASSLTGREKLFF	TGTGCCAGCAGCTTGACAGGAAGGGAAAAACTGTTTTTT
NA	TRBV6-1	TRBJ1-5	once	CASSEQSNQPQHF	TGTGCCAGCAGTGAACAGAGCAATCAGCCCCAGCATTTT
NA	TRBV29-1	TRBJ1-2	NA	CSVQSTGSNYGYTF	TGCAGCGTTCAGAGCACGGGATCTAACTATGGCTACACCTTC
TRBD2	TRBV5-1	TRBJ2-3	NA	CASLGGSTDTQYF	TGCGCCAGCCTTGGCGGGAGTACAGATACGCAGTATTTT
NA	TRBV5-1	TRBJ2-3	NA	CASSWDNTDTQYF	TGCGCCAGCAGCTGGGACAACACAGATACGCAGTATTTT
TRBD1	TRBV28	TRBJ1-2	many	CASVKTGYYGYTF	TGTGCCAGCGTTAAGACAGGGTACTATGGCTACACCTTC
TRBD2	TRBV7-2	TRBJ2-3	NA	CASSLYSGGAFTDTQYF	TGTGCCAGCAGCTTATACAGCGGGGGGGCGTTCACAGATACGCAGTATTTT
TRBD1	TRBV6-5	TRBJ1-2	NA	CASSYGQGANYGYTF	TGTGCCAGCAGTTACGGGCAGGGGGCTAACTATGGCTACACCTTC
NA	TRBV28	TRBJ1-5	once	CASRQGGFQPQHF	TGTGCCAGCAGACAGGGCGGATTCCAGCCCCAGCATTTT
NA	TRBV28	TRBJ2-5	NA	CASSLGGARGETQYF	TGTGCCAGCAGTCTAGGGGGGGCGAGGGGAGAGACCCAGTACTTC
NA	TRBV12-3/TRBV12-4	TRBJ1-2	NA	CASSLLGAAGYTF	TGTGCCAGCAGTTTATTGGGGGCGGCGGGCTACACCTTC
TRBD1	TRBV9	TRBJ1-4	once	CASSLGQEPTNEKLFF	TGTGCCAGCAGCTTGGGACAGGAACCCACTAATGAAAAACTGTTTTTT
NA	TRBV3-1/TRBV3-2	TRBJ1-1	NA	CASSHGGMNTEAFF	TGTGCCAGCAGCCACGGGGGGATGAACACTGAAGCTTTCTTT
NA	TRBV18	TRBJ2-5	NA	CASSPGQPRETQYF	TGTGCCAGCTCCCCTGGACAGCCGAGGGAGACCCAGTACTTC
NA	TRBV28	TRBJ2-7	NA	CASSFGGRPHEQYF	TGTGCCAGCAGTTTCGGGGGGCGGCCCCACGAGCAGTACTTC
TRBD1	TRBV4-1	TRBJ1-1	NA	CASSQGTGLNTEAFF	TGCGCCAGCAGCCAAGGGACAGGGTTGAACACTGAAGCTTTCTTT
TRBD1	TRBV5-1	TRBJ2-2	NA	CASSLRDRGAGELFF	TGCGCCAGCAGCTTGAGGGACAGGGGCGCCGGGGAGCTGTTTTTT
NA	TRBV28	TRBJ1-1	NA	CAGWGGAEGSAFF	TGTGCCGGATGGGGGGGCGCAGAGGGTTCAGCTTTCTTT
NA	TRBV10-2	TRBJ1-1	NA	CASSARDPPEAFF	TGCGCCAGCAGTGCGCGGGACCCCCCCGAAGCTTTCTTT
TRBD1	TRBV28	TRBJ1-6	NA	CASSPRDRPSPLHF	TGTGCCAGCAGCCCCCGGGACAGGCCCTCACCCCTCCACTTT
NA	TRBV12-3/TRBV12-4	TRBJ2-7	NA	CASSPYGGVRQYF	TGTGCCAGCAGTCCGTACGGGGGAGTACGGCAGTACTTC
NA	TRBV28	TRBJ2-5	NA	CASRDQRKTQYF	TGTGCCAGCAGGGATCAGAGGAAGACCCAGTACTTC